The sequence of this TCR beta chain was determined in a study of OX40 agonist ivuxolimab in advanced cancers. Exclusion of a patient followed from autoimmune disease history or systemic immunosuppression. Trimming removed 5 bases from V and 6 bases from J, with 14 bases in between. The CDR3 has 13 residues. Germline CDR1 is SGHRS and CDR2 is YFSETQ. The data were produced by immunoSEQ multiplex PCR, yet TCRdb's version contains in-frame clones alone and is incomplete. Among 25,000 or so clones, 83% were seen once, and the ten largest hold roughly 12%. The TCR comes from an adult with an advanced solid tumor such as melanoma, head and neck, liver or kidney cancer. V gene TRBV5-1 combines with J gene TRBJ1-1; no clear D. The sample in question was CD4+ or CD8+ T cells sorted from blood, obtained in a trial of the OX40 agonist ivuxolimab. Here the CDR3 reads CASRAGSAAEAFF. Here the CDR3 DNA reads TGCGCCAGCAGGGCAGGATCGGCGGCTGAAGCTTTCTTT. Based on the CDR3 plus reference TRBV5-1 and TRBJ1-1, the full variable domain is KAGVTQTPRYLIKTRGQQVTLSCSPISGHRSVSWYQQTPGQGLQFLFEYFSETQRNKGNFPGRFSGRQFSNSRSEMNVSTLELGDSALYLCASRAGSAAEAFFGQGTRLTVV.